These T cell receptor beta chains were read from a single sample in a study of graft-versus-host responses after intestinal transplantation. TCRdb's table, derived via immunoSEQ multiplex PCR, lists solely in-frame clones and lacks some. Of 21,000 or so clones listed, 55% to 60% are singletons. Sequencing was performed on alloreactive CD4+ T cells from a mixed lymphocyte reaction culture, taken before intestinal transplant. The source is a human patient who received an intestinal transplant. Each CDR3 is given with its conserved first and last residue. The D gene is left open where the match is weak. Not every row has a clone size; where given, it reads once, few, many or a size class.

v_gene	d_gene	abundance	j_gene	CDR3aa	CDR3nt
TRBV6-1	TRBD2	-	TRBJ2-7	CASSLAGGSYEQYF	TGTGCCAGCAGTTTAGCGGGGGGTTCCTACGAGCAGTACTTC
TRBV13	TRBD1	-	TRBJ1-3	CASSPRDSRENTIYF	TGTGCCAGCAGCCCCCGGGACAGCAGGGAAAACACCATATATTTT
TRBV5-1	TRBD1	-	TRBJ1-4	CASSPGQGLGEKLFF	TGCGCCAGCAGCCCCGGACAGGGGCTGGGCGAAAAACTGTTTTTT
TRBV9	-	-	TRBJ2-3	CASSRGGIARTDTQYF	TGTGCCAGCAGCAGGGGGGGAATCGCCCGCACAGATACGCAGTATTTT
TRBV6-5	TRBD2	-	TRBJ2-7	CASSYSAGQSYEQYF	TGTGCCAGCAGTTACTCAGCGGGGCAGTCCTACGAGCAGTACTTC
TRBV28	-	-	TRBJ1-3	CASSSTVDTIYF	TGTGCCAGCAGTTCAACGGTGGACACCATATATTTT
TRBV6-5	TRBD1	-	TRBJ1-2	CASVGQGRDGYTF	TGTGCCAGCGTTGGACAGGGGAGAGATGGCTACACCTTC
TRBV19	-	-	TRBJ2-7	CASPRPETYEQYF	TGTGCCAGCCCGCGTCCGGAGACCTACGAGCAGTACTTC
TRBV6-6	-	medium-sized	TRBJ1-4	CASSYSPRERGKLFF	TGTGCCAGCAGTTACTCACCACGGGAAAGAGGAAAACTGTTTTTT
TRBV29-1	-	-	TRBJ1-1	CSATVNTEAFF	TGCAGCGCCACAGTGAACACTGAAGCTTTCTTT
TRBV20-1	-	few	TRBJ1-1	CSAREWDNAFF	TGCAGTGCTAGAGAGTGGGACAACGCTTTCTTT
TRBV28	-	few	TRBJ2-5	CASSPRPGHLQETQYF	TGTGCCAGCAGCCCGAGGCCGGGACACCTCCAAGAGACCCAGTACTTC
TRBV18	-	-	TRBJ2-1	CASSLSGFNEQFF	TGTGCCAGCTCACTTAGCGGATTCAATGAGCAGTTCTTC
TRBV6-5	TRBD2	-	TRBJ2-1	CASSLLAGAYNEQFF	TGTGCCAGCAGTCTCCTAGCGGGAGCCTACAATGAGCAGTTCTTC
TRBV7-9	TRBD1	-	TRBJ2-2	CASSFHRGWNTGELFF	TGTGCCAGCAGCTTCCACAGGGGGTGGAACACCGGGGAGCTGTTTTTT
TRBV5-1	-	-	TRBJ1-6	CASSLATGTGSPLHF	TGCGCCAGCAGCTTGGCCACAGGGACCGGTTCACCCCTCCACTTT
TRBV6-1	-	-	TRBJ1-5	CASLGGINQPQHF	TGTGCCAGCCTGGGGGGTATCAATCAGCCCCAGCATTTT
TRBV9	-	-	TRBJ1-3	CASSVHNSGNTIYF	TGTGCCAGCAGCGTACACAACTCTGGAAACACCATATATTTT
TRBV18	-	-	TRBJ1-2	CASSSGLNYGYTF	TGTGCCAGCTCATCCGGACTCAACTATGGCTACACCTTC
TRBV7-9	TRBD1	-	TRBJ2-5	CASSLGQGPLGEQYF	TGTGCCAGCAGCTTAGGACAGGGGCCTCTGGGTGAGCAGTACTTC
TRBV9	TRBD1	once	TRBJ1-1	CASIVPGQGAATEAFF	TGTGCCAGCATTGTCCCGGGACAGGGGGCGGCCACTGAAGCTTTCTTT
TRBV6-1	-	few	TRBJ1-5	CASSASPAGVAQPQHF	TGTGCCAGCAGTGCCTCACCGGCAGGGGTGGCTCAGCCCCAGCATTTT
TRBV28	TRBD1	once	TRBJ1-4	CASSRGQGALGTNEKLFF	TGTGCCAGCAGCCGTGGACAGGGGGCGCTGGGGACTAATGAAAAACTGTTTTTT
TRBV7-8	-	-	TRBJ2-1	CASSLGGPAPRNAQFF	TGTGCCAGCAGCTTAGGCGGGCCTGCGCCCCGCAATGCGCAGTTCTTC
TRBV30	-	-	TRBJ2-2	CAWSQGELVIGELFF	TGTGCCTGGAGTCAAGGGGAATTGGTGATCGGGGAGCTGTTTTTT
TRBV7-9	TRBD2	-	TRBJ2-5	CASSLGVAGAGETQYF	TGTGCCAGCAGCTTAGGAGTAGCGGGGGCGGGAGAGACCCAGTACTTC
TRBV6-5	-	-	TRBJ1-1	CASRQNTQGEAFF	TGTGCCAGCAGACAAAATACCCAGGGTGAAGCTTTCTTT
TRBV5-1	-	few	TRBJ1-1	CASRRGDTEAFF	TGCGCCTCGAGGAGGGGAGACACTGAAGCTTTCTTT
TRBV7-2	-	-	TRBJ2-3	CASSLRRYGTDTQYF	TGTGCCAGCAGCTTAAGGAGGTATGGCACAGATACGCAGTATTTT
TRBV10-3	-	-	TRBJ1-1	CAISFGAVAEAFF	TGTGCCATCAGCTTTGGGGCAGTAGCTGAAGCTTTCTTT
TRBV7-9	TRBD1	-	TRBJ2-7	CASSFLTGDEQYF	TGTGCCAGCAGCTTCCTGACAGGGGACGAGCAGTACTTC
TRBV5-6	TRBD2	-	TRBJ2-7	CASSLRVAGGLYEQYF	TGTGCCAGCAGTCTCCGGGTAGCGGGGGGCTTATACGAGCAGTACTTC
TRBV6-5	TRBD2	-	TRBJ2-7	CASHRGAGIGYEQYF	TGTGCCAGTCATCGTGGAGCGGGGATTGGCTACGAGCAGTACTTC
TRBV19	-	-	TRBJ2-5	CASSPRTAQETQYF	TGTGCCAGTAGTCCCAGGACAGCCCAAGAGACCCAGTACTTC
TRBV5-1	-	-	TRBJ1-2	CASSSPGAFGYTF	TGCGCCAGCAGCTCTCCCGGAGCGTTTGGCTACACCTTC
TRBV2	TRBD2	-	TRBJ2-2	CASSVAGPRVGELFF	TGTGCCAGCTCTGTAGCGGGGCCGCGGGTCGGGGAGCTGTTTTTT